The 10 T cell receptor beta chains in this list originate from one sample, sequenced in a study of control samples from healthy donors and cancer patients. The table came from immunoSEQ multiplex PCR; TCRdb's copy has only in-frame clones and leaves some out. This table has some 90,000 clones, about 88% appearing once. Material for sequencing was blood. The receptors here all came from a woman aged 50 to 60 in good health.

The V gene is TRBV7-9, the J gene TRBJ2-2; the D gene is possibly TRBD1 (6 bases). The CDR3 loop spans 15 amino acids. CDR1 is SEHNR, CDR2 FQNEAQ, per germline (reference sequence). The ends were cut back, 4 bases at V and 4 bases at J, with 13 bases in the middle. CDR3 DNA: TGTGCCAGCAGCTCAAGGGTCAGGGGCACCGGGGAGCTGTTTTTT. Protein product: CASSSRVRGTGELFF.

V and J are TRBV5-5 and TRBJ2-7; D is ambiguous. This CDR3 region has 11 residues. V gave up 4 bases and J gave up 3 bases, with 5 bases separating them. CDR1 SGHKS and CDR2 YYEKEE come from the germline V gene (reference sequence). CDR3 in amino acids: CASSLGYEQYF. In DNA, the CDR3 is TGTGCCAGCAGCCTGGGCTACGAGCAGTACTTC.

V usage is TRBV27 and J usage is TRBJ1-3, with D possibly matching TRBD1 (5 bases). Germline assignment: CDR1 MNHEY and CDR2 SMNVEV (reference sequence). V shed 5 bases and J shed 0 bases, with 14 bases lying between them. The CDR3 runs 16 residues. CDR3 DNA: TGTGCCAGCAGTCCACTAGGGGTCCGCTCTGGAAACACCATATATTTT. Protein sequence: CASSPLGVRSGNTIYF.

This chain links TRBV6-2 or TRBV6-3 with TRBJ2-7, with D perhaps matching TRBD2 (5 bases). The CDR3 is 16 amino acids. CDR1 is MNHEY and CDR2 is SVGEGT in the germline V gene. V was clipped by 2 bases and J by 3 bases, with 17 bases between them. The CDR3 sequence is CASSYELGKRNYEQYF. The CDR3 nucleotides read TGTGCCAGCAGTTACGAATTAGGAAAGCGGAACTACGAGCAGTACTTC.

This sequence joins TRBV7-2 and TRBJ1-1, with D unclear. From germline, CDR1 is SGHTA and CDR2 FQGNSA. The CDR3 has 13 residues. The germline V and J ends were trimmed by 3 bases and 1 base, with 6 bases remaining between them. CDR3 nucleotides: TGTGCCAGCAGCTTCCGGGCGAACACTGAAGCTTTCTTT. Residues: CASSFRANTEAFF.

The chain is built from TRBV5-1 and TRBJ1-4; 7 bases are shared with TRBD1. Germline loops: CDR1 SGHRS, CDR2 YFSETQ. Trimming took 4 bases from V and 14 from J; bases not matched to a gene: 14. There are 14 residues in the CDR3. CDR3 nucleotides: TGCGCCAGCAGCCCAGAACCTGACAGGGAGTATCTGTTTTTT. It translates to CASSPEPDREYLFF.

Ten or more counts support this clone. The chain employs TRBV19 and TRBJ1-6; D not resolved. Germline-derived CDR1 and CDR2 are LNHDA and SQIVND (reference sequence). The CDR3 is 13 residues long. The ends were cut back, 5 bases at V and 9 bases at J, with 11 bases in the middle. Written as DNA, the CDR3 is TGTGCCAGTAGTGTCGATTGGAGTTCACCCCTCCACTTT. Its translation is CASSVDWSSPLHF.

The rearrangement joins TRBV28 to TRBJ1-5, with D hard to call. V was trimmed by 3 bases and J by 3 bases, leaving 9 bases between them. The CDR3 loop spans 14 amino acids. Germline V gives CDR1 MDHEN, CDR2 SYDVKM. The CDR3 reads CASSLVRYNQPQHF. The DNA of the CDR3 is TGTGCCAGCAGTTTGGTCCGGTACAATCAGCCCCAGCATTTT.

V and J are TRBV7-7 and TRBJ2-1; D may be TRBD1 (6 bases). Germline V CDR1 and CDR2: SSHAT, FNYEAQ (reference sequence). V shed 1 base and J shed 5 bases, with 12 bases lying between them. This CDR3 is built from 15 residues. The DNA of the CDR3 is TGTGCCAGCAGCTTAGGCCAGGGGCACAACAATGAGCAGTTCTTC. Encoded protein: CASSLGQGHNNEQFF. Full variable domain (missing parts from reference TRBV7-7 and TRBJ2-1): GAGVSQSPRYKVTKRGQDVTLRCDPISSHATLYWYQQALGQGPEFLTYFNYEAQPDKSGLPSDRFSAERPEGSISTLTIQRTEQRDSAMYRCASSLGQGHNNEQFFGPGTRLTVL.

CDR3 loop: CASSSRTSGRSSGELFF. DNA of the CDR3: TGTGCCAGCAGCTCCCGGACTAGCGGGAGATCGTCCGGGGAGCTGTTTTTT. The chain uses TRBV7-9 and TRBJ2-2; 13 bases are a match to TRBD2. J gave up 6 bases and V 4 bases, and 8 bases lay outside the gene matches. The V gene's germline CDR1 is SEHNR and CDR2 FQNEAQ (reference sequence). The CDR3 extends over 17 amino acids.